This T cell receptor (beta chain) stems from a study of long-term antiretroviral therapy in people with HIV. Running of the v3.0 immunoSEQ assay took place at survey level. Sequencing used immunoSEQ multiplex PCR; TCRdb keeps in-frame clones, though not all of them. The repertoire holds 20,000 to 25,000 clones, 70% to 90% seen once, with roughly 4.3% in the top ten. Germline CDR1 is SEHNR and CDR2 is FQNEAQ (reference sequence). This CDR3 contains 14 residues. V was pared by 5 bases and J by 4 bases, with 12 bases between. A few counts support this clone. The clonotype originates from a man between 18 and 29 years old with HIV. Here the sequenced sample was unsorted PBMCs, taken 4 years after starting antiretroviral therapy. J is TRBJ1-5 and V is TRBV7-9, with D perhaps TRBD1 (5 bases). The CDR3 DNA reads TGTGCCAGCAGCCCCCGGGACGCTAATCAGCCCCAGCATTTT. Its translation: CASSPRDANQPQHF.